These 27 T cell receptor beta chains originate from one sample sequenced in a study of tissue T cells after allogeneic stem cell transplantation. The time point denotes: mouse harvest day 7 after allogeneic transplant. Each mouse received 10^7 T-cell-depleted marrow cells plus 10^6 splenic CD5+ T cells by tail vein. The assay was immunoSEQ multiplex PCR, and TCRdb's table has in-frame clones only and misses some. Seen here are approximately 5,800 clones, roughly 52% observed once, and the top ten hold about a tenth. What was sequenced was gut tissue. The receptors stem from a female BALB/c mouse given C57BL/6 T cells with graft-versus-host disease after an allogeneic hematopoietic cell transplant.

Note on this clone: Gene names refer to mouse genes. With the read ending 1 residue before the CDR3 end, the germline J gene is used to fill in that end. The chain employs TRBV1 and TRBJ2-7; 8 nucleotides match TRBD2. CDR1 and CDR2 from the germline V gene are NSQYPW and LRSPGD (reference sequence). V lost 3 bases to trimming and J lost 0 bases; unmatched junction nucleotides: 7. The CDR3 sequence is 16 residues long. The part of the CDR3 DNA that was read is TGCACCTGCAGTGCCCGACTGGGGCCTAGCTCCTATGAACAGTAC. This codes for CTCSARLGPSSYEQY. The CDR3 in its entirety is CTCSARLGPSSYEQYF. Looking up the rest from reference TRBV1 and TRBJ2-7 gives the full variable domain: VTLLEQNPRWRLVPRGQAVNLRCILKNSQYPWMSWYQQDLQKQLQWLFTLRSPGDKEVKSLPGADYLATRVTDTELRLQVANMSQGRTLYCTCSARLGPSSYEQYFGPGTRLTVL.

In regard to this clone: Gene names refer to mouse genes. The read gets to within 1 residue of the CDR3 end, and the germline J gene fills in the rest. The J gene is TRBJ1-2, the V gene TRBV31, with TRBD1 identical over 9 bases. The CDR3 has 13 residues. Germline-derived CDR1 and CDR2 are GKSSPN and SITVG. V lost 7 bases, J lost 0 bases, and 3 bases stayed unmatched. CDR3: CALTGGANSDYTF. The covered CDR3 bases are TGTGCCTTGACAGGGGGTGCAAACTCCGACTACACC.

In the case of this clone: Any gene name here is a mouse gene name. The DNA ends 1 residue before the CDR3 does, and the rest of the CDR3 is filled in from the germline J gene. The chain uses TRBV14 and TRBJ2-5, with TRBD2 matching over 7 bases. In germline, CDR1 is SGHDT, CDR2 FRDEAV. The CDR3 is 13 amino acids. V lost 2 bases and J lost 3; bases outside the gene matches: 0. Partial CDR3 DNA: TGTGCCAGCAGTTTACTGGGGCAAGACACCCAGTAC. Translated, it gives CASSLLGQDTQY. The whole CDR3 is CASSLLGQDTQYF.

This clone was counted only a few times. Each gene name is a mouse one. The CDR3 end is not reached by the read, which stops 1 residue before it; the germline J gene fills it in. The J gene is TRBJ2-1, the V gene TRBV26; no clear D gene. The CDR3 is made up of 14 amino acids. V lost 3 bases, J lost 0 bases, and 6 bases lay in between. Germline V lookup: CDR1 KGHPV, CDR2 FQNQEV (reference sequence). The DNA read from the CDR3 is TGTGCCAGCAGTCTAGTACCTAACTATGCTGAGCAGTTC. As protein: CASSLVPNYAEQF. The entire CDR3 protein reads CASSLVPNYAEQFF.

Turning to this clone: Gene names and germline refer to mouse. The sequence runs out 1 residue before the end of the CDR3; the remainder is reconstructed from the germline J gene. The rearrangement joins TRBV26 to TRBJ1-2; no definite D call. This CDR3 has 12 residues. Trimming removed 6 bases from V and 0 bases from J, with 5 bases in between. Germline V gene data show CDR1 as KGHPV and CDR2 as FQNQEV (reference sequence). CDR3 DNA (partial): TGTGCCAGCAGCAAAGCAAACTCCGACTACACC. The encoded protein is CASSKANSDYT. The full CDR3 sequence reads CASSKANSDYTF.

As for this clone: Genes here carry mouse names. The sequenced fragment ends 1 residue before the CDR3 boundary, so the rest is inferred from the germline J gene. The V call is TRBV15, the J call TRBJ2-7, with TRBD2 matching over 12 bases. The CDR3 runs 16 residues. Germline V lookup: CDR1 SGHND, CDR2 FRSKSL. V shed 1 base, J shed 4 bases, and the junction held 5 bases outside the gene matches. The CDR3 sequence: CASSLEGLGGPYEQYF. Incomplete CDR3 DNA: TGTGCCAGCAGTTTAGAGGGACTGGGGGGCCCTTATGAACAGTAC.

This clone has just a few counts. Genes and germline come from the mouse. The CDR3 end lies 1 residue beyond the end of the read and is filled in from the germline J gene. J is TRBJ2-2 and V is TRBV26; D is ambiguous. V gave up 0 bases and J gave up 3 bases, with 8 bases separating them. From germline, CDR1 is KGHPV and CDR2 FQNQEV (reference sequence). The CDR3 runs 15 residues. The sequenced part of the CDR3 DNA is TGTGCCAGCAGTCTGTCGCGGGGAGACACCGGGCAGCTCTAC. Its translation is CASSLSRGDTGQLY. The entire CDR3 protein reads CASSLSRGDTGQLYF.

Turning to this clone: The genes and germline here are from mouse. This chain's CDR3 is CSSRGTGGSYEQYF. CDR3 bases read: TGCTCCAGCAGGGGGACTGGGGGCTCCTATGAACAGTAC. V gene TRBV23 combines with J gene TRBJ2-7; the table assigns TRBD2, which was not confirmed against the DNA. Read coverage stops 1 residue before the CDR3 terminus; the germline J gene supplies the remainder. This CDR3 has 14 residues. Germline V gene sequence: CDR1 KGHTA, CDR2 FQNQQP.

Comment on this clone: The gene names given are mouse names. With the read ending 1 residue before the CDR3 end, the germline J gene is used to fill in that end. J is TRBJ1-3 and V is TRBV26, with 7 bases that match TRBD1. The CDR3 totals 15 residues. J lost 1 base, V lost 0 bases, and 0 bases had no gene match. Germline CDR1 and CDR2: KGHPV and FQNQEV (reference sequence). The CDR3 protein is CASSLSGGSGNTLYF. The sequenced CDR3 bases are TGTGCCAGCAGTCTGTCAGGGGGCTCTGGAAATACGCTCTAT.

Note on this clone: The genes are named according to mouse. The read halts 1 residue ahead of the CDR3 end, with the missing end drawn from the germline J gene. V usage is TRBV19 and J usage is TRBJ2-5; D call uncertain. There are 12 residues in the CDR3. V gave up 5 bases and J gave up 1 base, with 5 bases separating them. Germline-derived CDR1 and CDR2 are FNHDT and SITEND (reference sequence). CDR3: CASRRDQDTQYF. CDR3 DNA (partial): TGTGCCAGCAGGAGGGACCAAGACACCCAGTAC.

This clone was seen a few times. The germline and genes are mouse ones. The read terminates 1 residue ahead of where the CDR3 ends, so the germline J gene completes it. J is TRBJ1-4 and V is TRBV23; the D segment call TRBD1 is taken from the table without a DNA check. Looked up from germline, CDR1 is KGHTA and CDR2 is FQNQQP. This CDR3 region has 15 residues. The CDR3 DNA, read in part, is TGCTCCAGCAGACGACAGGGGGCTTCCAACGAAAGATTATTT. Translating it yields CSSRRQGASNERLF. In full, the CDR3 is CSSRRQGASNERLFF.

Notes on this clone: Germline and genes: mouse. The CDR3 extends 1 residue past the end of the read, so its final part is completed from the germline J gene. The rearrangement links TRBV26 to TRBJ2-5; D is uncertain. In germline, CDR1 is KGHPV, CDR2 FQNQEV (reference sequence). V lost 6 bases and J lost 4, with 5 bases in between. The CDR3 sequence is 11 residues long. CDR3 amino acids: CASRKEDTQYF. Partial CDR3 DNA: TGTGCCAGCAGAAAAGAAGACACCCAGTAC.

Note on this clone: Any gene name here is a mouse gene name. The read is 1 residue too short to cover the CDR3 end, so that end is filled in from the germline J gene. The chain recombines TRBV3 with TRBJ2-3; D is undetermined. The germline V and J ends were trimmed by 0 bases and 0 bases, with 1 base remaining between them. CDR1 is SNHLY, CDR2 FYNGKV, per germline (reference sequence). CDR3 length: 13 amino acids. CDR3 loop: CASSLASAETLYF. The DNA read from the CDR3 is TGTGCCAGCAGCTTAGCTAGTGCAGAAACGCTGTAT.

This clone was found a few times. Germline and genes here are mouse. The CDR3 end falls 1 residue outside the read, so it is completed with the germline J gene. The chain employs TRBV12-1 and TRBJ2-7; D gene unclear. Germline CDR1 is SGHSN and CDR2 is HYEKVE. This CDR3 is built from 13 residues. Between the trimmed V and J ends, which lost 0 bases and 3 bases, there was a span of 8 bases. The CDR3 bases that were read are TGTGCCAGCTCTCTCGGCAGACTCTATGAACAGTAC. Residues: CASSLGRLYEQY. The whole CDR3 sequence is CASSLGRLYEQYF.

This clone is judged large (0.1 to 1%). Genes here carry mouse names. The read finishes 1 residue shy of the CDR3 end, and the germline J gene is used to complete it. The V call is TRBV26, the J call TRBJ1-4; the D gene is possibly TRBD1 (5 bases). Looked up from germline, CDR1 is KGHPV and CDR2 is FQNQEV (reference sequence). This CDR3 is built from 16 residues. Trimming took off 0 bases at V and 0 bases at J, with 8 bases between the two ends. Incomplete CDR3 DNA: TGTGCCAGCAGTCTGTCTGGGGGGATTTCCAACGAAAGATTATTT. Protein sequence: CASSLSGGISNERLF. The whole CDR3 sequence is CASSLSGGISNERLFF.

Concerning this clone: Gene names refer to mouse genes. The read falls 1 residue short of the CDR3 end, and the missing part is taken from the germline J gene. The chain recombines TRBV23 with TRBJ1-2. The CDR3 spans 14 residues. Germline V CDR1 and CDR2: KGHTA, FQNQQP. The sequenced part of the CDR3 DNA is TGCTCCAGCAGTCCCCGCGGGTGGAACTCCGACTACACC. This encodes CSSSPRGWNSDYT. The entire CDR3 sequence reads CSSSPRGWNSDYTF.

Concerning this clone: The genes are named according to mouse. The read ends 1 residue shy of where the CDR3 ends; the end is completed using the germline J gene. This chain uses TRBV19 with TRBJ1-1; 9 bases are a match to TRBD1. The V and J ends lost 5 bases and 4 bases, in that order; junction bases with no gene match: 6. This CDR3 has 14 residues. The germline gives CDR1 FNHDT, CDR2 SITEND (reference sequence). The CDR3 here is CASRKQGAGTEVFF. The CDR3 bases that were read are TGTGCCAGCAGAAAACAGGGGGCGGGCACAGAAGTCTTC.

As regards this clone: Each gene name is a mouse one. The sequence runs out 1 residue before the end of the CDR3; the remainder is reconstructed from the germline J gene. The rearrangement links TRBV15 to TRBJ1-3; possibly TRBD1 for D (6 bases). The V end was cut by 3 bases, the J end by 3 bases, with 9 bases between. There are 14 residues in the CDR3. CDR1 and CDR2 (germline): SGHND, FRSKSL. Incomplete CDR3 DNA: TGTGCCAGCAGTTTTTCAGGGGATGGAAATACGCTCTAT. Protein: CASSFSGDGNTLY. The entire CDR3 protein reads CASSFSGDGNTLYF.

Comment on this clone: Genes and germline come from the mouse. The sequenced CDR3 bases are TGTGCCAGCTCTCCACAGGGTTATGAACAGTAC. It encodes CASSPQGYEQY. The full-length CDR3 reads as CASSPQGYEQYF. The chain joins TRBV12-2 to TRBJ2-7, with D possibly being TRBD1 (6 bases). The read stops 1 residue short of the end of the CDR3; the missing end is completed from the germline J gene. CDR1 and CDR2 (germline): SGHLS, HYDKME. V was trimmed by 2 bases and J by 4 bases, leaving 8 bases between them. The CDR3 is 12 residues long.

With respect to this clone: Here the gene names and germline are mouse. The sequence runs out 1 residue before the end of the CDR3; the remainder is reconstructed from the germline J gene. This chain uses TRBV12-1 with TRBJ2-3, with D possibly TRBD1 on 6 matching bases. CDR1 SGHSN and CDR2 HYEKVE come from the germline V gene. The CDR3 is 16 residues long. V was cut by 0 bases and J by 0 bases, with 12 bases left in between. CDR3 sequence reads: CASSLTGTSSAETLYF. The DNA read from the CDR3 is TGTGCCAGCTCTCTCACCGGGACATCTAGTGCAGAAACGCTGTAT. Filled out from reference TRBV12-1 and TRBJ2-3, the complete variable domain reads DSGVVQSPRHIIKEKGGRSVLTCIPISGHSNVVWYQQTLGKELKFLIQHYEKVERDKGFLPSRFSVQQFDDYHSEMNMSALELEDSAMYFCASSLTGTSSAETLYFGSGTRLTVL.

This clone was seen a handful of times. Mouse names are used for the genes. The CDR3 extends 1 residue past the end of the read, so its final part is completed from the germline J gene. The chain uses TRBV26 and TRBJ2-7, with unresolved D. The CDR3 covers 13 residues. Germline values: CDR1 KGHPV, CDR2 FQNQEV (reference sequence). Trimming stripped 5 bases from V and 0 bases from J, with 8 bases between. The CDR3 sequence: CASSAVNSYEQYF. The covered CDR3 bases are TGTGCCAGCAGTGCAGTAAACTCCTATGAACAGTAC.

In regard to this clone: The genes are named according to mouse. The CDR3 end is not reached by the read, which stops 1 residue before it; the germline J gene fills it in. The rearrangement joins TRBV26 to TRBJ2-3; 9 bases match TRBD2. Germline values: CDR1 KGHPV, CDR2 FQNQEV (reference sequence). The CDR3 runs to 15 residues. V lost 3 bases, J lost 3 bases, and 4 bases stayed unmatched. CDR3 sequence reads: CASSLLLGGAETLYF. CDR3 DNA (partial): TGTGCCAGCAGTCTATTGCTGGGGGGGGCAGAAACGCTGTAT.

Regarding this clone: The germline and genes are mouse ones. The CDR3 DNA, read in part, is TGTGCCAGCTCTCTCCCATTTGAACAGTAC. Translated: CASSLPFEQY. The whole CDR3 protein reads CASSLPFEQYF. The V and J genes are TRBV12-2 and TRBJ2-7; no clear D. The CDR3 goes on 1 residue after the read ends, and that part is filled in from the germline J gene. This CDR3 has 11 residues. Germline V CDR1 and CDR2: SGHLS, HYDKME. The V end lost 0 bases, the J end lost 6 bases, and 5 bases lay between the germline ends.

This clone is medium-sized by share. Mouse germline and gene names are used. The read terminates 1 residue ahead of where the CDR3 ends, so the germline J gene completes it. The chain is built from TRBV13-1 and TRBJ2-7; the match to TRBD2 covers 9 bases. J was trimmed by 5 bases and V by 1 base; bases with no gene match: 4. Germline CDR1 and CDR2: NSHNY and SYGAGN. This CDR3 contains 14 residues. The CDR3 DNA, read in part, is TGTGCCAGCAGTGATTTGGGGGGGCGGAATGAACAGTAC. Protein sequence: CASSDLGGRNEQY. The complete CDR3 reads CASSDLGGRNEQYF.

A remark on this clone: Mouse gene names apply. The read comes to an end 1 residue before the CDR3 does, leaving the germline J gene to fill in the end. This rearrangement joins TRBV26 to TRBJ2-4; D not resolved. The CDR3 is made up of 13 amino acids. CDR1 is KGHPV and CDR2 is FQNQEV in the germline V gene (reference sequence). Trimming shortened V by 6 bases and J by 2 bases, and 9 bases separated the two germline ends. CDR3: CASSPDAQNTLYF. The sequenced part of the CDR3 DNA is TGTGCCAGCAGCCCGGACGCTCAAAACACCTTGTAC.

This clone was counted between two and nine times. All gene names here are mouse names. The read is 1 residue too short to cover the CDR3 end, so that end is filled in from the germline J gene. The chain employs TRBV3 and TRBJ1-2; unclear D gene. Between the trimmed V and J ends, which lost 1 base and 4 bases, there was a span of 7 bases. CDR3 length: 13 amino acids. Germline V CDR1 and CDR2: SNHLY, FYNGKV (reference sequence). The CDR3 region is CASSLGGISDYTF. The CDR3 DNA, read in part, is TGTGCCAGCAGCTTAGGAGGGATCTCCGACTACACC.

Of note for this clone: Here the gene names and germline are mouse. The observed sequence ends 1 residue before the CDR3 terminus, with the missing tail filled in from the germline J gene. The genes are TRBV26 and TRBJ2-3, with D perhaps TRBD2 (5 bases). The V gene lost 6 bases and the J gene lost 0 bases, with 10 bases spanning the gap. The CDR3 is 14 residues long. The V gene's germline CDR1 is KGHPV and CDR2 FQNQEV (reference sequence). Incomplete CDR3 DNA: TGTGCCAGCAGGCGACTGCATAGTGCAGAAACGCTGTAT. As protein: CASRRLHSAETLY. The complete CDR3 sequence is CASRRLHSAETLYF.